This TCR beta chain was sequenced during a study of cytomegalovirus exposure and HLA in healthy donors. Study-wide points: The records held CMV serostatus as the only immune exposure information. According to reports, the classifier identified cytomegalovirus status with high specificity and sensitivity. Indistinguishable V segments, including TRBV6-2 and TRBV6-3, were excluded. In a later analysis, most CMV-associated TCR beta chains appeared HLA-restricted.

PCR primers comprised 60 Vbeta and 13 Jbeta primers. Generated by immunoSEQ multiplex PCR, the TCRdb table keeps only in-frame clones and is missing some. Among about 120,000 clones listed, approximately 80% were seen once. To note about this clone: Its antigen is not identified.

V trimming: 7 bases; J trimming: 9 bases; junction bases outside the gene matches: 11. The CDR3 spans 15 residues. Germline assignment: CDR1 MNHEY and CDR2 SVGAGI. The sequence derives from a young woman in good health and CMV-seronegative. The chain links TRBV6-5 to TRBJ2-1; 11 bases line up with TRBD2. The sequenced sample consisted of PBMCs. CDR3 residues: CASTLAGGPVGEQFF. In nucleotides, the CDR3 is TGTGCCAGCACCTTAGCGGGAGGGCCTGTGGGTGAGCAGTTCTTC.